The next 11 T cell receptor beta chains were all read from a single sample in a study of blood T cell repertoires in COVID-19. The protocol was immunoSEQ multiplex PCR, while the TCRdb copy is restricted to in-frame clones and leaves out a portion. The data contain some 77,000 clones, 90% of them singletons. Sequencing was performed on peripheral blood. The source of these receptors is a woman over 75 with active or convalescent COVID-19.

V and J are TRBV6-5 and TRBJ1-1; 7 nucleotides agree with TRBD1. CDR1 MNHEY and CDR2 SVGAGI come from the germline V gene. This CDR3 spans 12 amino acids. After removal of 6 bases from V and 5 bases from J, the junction contained 3 bases not matched to a gene. The CDR3 coding sequence is TGTGCCAGCAGAACAGGGGTTACTGAAGCTTTCTTT. Protein sequence: CASRTGVTEAFF.

This rearrangement joins TRBV18 to TRBJ2-1, with 8 bases that match TRBD2. CDR3 length: 16 amino acids. J gave up 2 bases and V 3 bases, and 6 bases lay outside the gene matches. The germline V gene has CDR1 KGHSH and CDR2 LQKENI. The CDR3 sequence is CASSPPPAGAYNEQFF. The CDR3 DNA follows: TGTGCCAGCTCACCTCCCCCAGCGGGGGCCTACAATGAGCAGTTCTTC. Full variable domain (rest looked up from reference TRBV18 and TRBJ2-1): NAGVMQNPRHLVRRRGQEARLRCSPMKGHSHVYWYRQLPEEGLKFMVYLQKENIIDESGMPKERFSAEFPKEGPSILRIQQVVRGDSAAYFCASSPPPAGAYNEQFFGPGTRLTVL.

The rearrangement joins TRBV18 to TRBJ1-1, with D perhaps TRBD1 (6 bases). Germline loops: CDR1 KGHSH, CDR2 LQKENI. The ends were cut back, 1 base at V and 0 bases at J, with 12 bases in the middle. The CDR3 runs 16 residues. CDR3 residues: CASSPLQGSMNTEAFF. CDR3 coding DNA: TGTGCCAGCTCACCACTACAGGGCTCCATGAACACTGAAGCTTTCTTT. Based on the CDR3 plus reference TRBV18 and TRBJ1-1, the full variable domain is NAGVMQNPRHLVRRRGQEARLRCSPMKGHSHVYWYRQLPEEGLKFMVYLQKENIIDESGMPKERFSAEFPKEGPSILRIQQVVRGDSAAYFCASSPLQGSMNTEAFFGQGTRLTVV.

V gene TRBV2 combines with J gene TRBJ2-3; 7 nucleotides match TRBD1. CDR3 length equals 15 residues. V was clipped by 8 bases and J by 1 base; unmatched bases: 9. CDR1 is SNHLY, CDR2 FYNNEI, per germline. This CDR3 reads CASGRTGDGTDTQYF. The CDR3 DNA is TGTGCCAGCGGACGGACAGGCGATGGCACAGATACGCAGTATTTT.

The rearrangement joins TRBV6-5 to TRBJ1-3; a possible D gene is TRBD1 (5 bases). V lost 7 bases and J lost 4, with 14 bases in between. The CDR3 covers 14 residues. Germline-derived CDR1 and CDR2 are MNHEY and SVGAGI. CDR3 nucleotides: TGTGCCAGCACTCCAGGAGGGGCAGGAAACACCATATATTTT. It codes for CASTPGGAGNTIYF.

CDR3 coding DNA: TGTGCCAGCAGCCGCGGACTAGCGGGAGGGGTCGGGGAGCTGTTTTTT. As protein: CASSRGLAGGVGELFF. The genes are TRBV7-9 and TRBJ2-2; 15 nucleotides align to TRBD2. After removal of 5 bases from V and 7 bases from J, the junction contained 5 bases not matched to a gene. Germline loops: CDR1 SEHNR, CDR2 FQNEAQ (reference sequence). There are 16 residues in the CDR3.

The rearrangement links TRBV29-1 to TRBJ1-1; D call uncertain. The length of the CDR3 is 8 residues. V was trimmed by 3 bases and J by 11 bases, leaving 4 bases between them. Germline V gene data show CDR1 as SQVTM and CDR2 as ANQGSEA. In DNA form, the CDR3 reads TGCAGCGTTGATGAGGCTTTCTTT. Its protein is CSVDEAFF.

The CDR3 reads CASSPHQTVNEQFF. CDR3 coding DNA: TGTGCCAGCAGTCCCCACCAGACAGTTAATGAGCAGTTCTTC. The V gene is TRBV27, the J gene TRBJ2-1; D perhaps matches TRBD1 (5 bases). The CDR3 covers 14 residues. Germline CDR1 and CDR2: MNHEY and SMNVEV (reference sequence). The germline V and J ends were trimmed by 5 bases and 7 bases, with 15 bases remaining between them.

This sequence joins TRBV29-1 and TRBJ1-1; 9 bases agree with TRBD1. J was trimmed by 4 bases and V by 4 bases; bases with no gene match: 7. CDR3 length equals 14 residues. The V gene's germline CDR1 is SQVTM and CDR2 ANQGSEA. CDR3 loop: CSVARQGVRTEAFF. CDR3 coding DNA: TGCAGCGTTGCAAGACAGGGGGTTCGCACTGAAGCTTTCTTT.

V is TRBV29-1 and J is TRBJ2-1, with D perhaps TRBD1 (5 bases). CDR3 length: 17 amino acids. The V end was cut by 0 bases, the J end by 7 bases, with 22 bases between. Germline CDR1 and CDR2: SQVTM and ANQGSEA. CDR3 sequence (DNA): TGCAGCGTTGAAGATCTTCCCAGGGTGCGTATGGGGAATGAGCAGTTCTTC. Amino acid sequence: CSVEDLPRVRMGNEQFF.

The gene calls are TRBV6-4 and TRBJ1-1; D is ambiguous. Germline V gene data show CDR1 as MRHNA and CDR2 as SNTAGT. Trimming removed 0 bases from V and 1 base from J, with 9 bases in between. CDR3 length equals 15 residues. CDR3 sequence reads: CASSDSEGGNTEAFF. In nucleotides, the CDR3 is TGTGCCAGCAGTGACTCAGAGGGAGGGAACACTGAAGCTTTCTTT.